These 17 T cell receptor beta chains came from one sample sequenced in a study of T-cell reconstitution after alpha-beta-depleted transplantation in children. Unique molecular identifiers tagged the TCRbeta library. TCRdb processed the PCR reads anew with MiXCR; each CDR3 protein has one entry. The data show some 200,000 distinct CDR3 sequences, about 8.8% seen once. Sequenced material: PBMCs from the stem cell graft donor, taken from the stem cell graft. These receptor sequences come from a human donor who donated a stem cell graft to a child with SCID.

In its sample, this clonotype was seen many times. The J gene is TRBJ2-7, the V gene TRBV5-1, with no clear D. CDR3 length: 14 residues. The germline V gene has CDR1 SGHRS and CDR2 YFSETQ. V was trimmed by 0 bases and J by 3 bases, leaving 10 bases between them. The CDR3 bases are TGCGCCAGCAGCTTGGGCCAGAACTACTACGAGCAGTACTTC. This encodes CASSLGQNYYEQYF.

This clonotype was observed many times. The rearrangement links TRBV6-5 to TRBJ1-1; D call uncertain. V lost 5 bases to trimming and J lost 1 base, with 14 bases between them. The CDR3 sequence is 15 residues long. CDR1 is MNHEY and CDR2 is SVGAGI in the germline V gene. The CDR3 DNA is TGTGCCAGCAGTCAGTCGATCGGGTCGAACACTGAAGCTTTCTTT. This gives the protein CASSQSIGSNTEAFF.

The chain combines TRBV5-1 with TRBJ2-4, with D possibly TRBD1 on 6 matching bases. The CDR3 totals 15 residues. V lost 4 bases, J lost 2 bases, and 13 bases lay in between. Looked up from germline, CDR1 is SGHRS and CDR2 is YFSETQ. The CDR3 region has the DNA TGCGCCAGCAGCCCCGCACAGGGACCCAAAAACATTCAGTACTTC. It translates to CASSPAQGPKNIQYF.

There are many counts of this clonotype. The J gene is TRBJ2-7, the V gene TRBV7-9; 8 positions match TRBD1. V dropped 0 bases and J dropped 4; count of bases not matched to a gene: 5. CDR1 is SEHNR and CDR2 is FQNEAQ in the germline V gene (reference sequence). CDR3 length: 15 residues. CDR3 coding DNA: TGTGCCAGCAGCTTAGCGCAGGGGGCGGAATACGAGCAGTACTTC. It translates to CASSLAQGAEYEQYF.

This clonotype was picked up many times. The chain couples TRBV3-1 to TRBJ1-1; no definite D call. The CDR3 loop spans 14 amino acids. CDR1 is LGHDT, CDR2 YNNKEL, per germline (reference sequence). Trimming took 8 bases from V and 4 from J, leaving 17 bases between them. The CDR3 protein is CASSTWAWGTEAFF. The CDR3 DNA is TGTGCCAGCTCTACCTGGGCCTGGGGCACTGAAGCTTTCTTT.

In this sample, this clonotype turned up a few times. The CDR3, as DNA: TGCGCCAGCAGCTACGGACTAGCGGCCGGCGAGCAGTACTTC. Amino acid sequence: CASSYGLAAGEQYF. The genes are TRBV5-1 and TRBJ2-7; 10 bases line up with TRBD2. The CDR3 has 14 amino acids. The V gene end was trimmed by 3 bases and the J gene end by 6 bases; junction bases not matched to a gene: 6. CDR1 and CDR2 (germline): SGHRS, YFSETQ.

This clonotype came up many times. This chain uses TRBV10-3 with TRBJ2-3, with TRBD2 as a possible D gene (7 bases). CDR1 and CDR2 (germline): ENHRY, SYGVKD. The CDR3 extends over 18 amino acids. V was clipped by 4 bases and J by 3 bases, with 23 bases between them. The CDR3 nucleotides read TGTGCCATCAGTGCCACAAGGGGGGGGGCCGGTGTGACAGATACGCAGTATTTT. Translated, it gives CAISATRGGAGVTDTQYF.

This clonotype was detected many times. The chain links TRBV6-1 to TRBJ2-7, with TRBD1 matching over 12 bases. V lost 8 bases to trimming and J lost 0 bases; unmatched junction nucleotides: 5. There are 15 residues in the CDR3. Per germline, CDR1 MNHNS and CDR2 SASEGT. This chain's CDR3 is CASGTGGASSYEQYF. The DNA of the CDR3 is TGTGCCAGCGGGACAGGGGGCGCGAGCTCCTACGAGCAGTACTTC.

There are many counts of this clonotype. J is TRBJ1-6 and V is TRBV20-1; D possibly corresponds to TRBD1 (6 bases). This CDR3 is built from 12 residues. V gave up 5 bases and J gave up 9 bases, with 11 bases separating them. The germline V gene encodes CDR1 DFQATT and CDR2 SNEGSKA (reference sequence). CDR3 in amino acids: CSAQGYRSPLHF. The CDR3 nucleotides are TGCAGTGCTCAGGGGTATCGTTCACCCCTCCACTTT.

This clonotype was picked up many times. This chain connects TRBV6-1 to TRBJ2-7, with D unclear. CDR3 length equals 14 residues. Per germline, CDR1 MNHNS and CDR2 SASEGT. V dropped 6 bases and J dropped 1 base, with 13 bases sitting between them. The CDR3 protein is CASSPLLTSYEQYF. DNA for the CDR3: TGTGCCAGCAGCCCACTCTTGACATCCTACGAGCAGTACTTC.

In this sample, this clonotype turned up many times. The genes are TRBV5-1 and TRBJ1-4; unclear D gene. Trimming took 0 bases from V and 0 from J, leaving 9 bases between them. Germline CDR1 is SGHRS and CDR2 is YFSETQ. This CDR3 has 16 amino acids. The CDR3 sequence: CASSLAPRATNEKLFF. DNA of the CDR3: TGCGCCAGCAGCTTGGCCCCCCGAGCAACTAATGAAAAACTGTTTTTT.

The chain links TRBV11-2 to TRBJ2-3; D is uncertain. This CDR3 is 14 amino acids long. The germline V gene has CDR1 SGHAT and CDR2 FQNNGV. V was clipped by 2 bases and J by 2 bases, with 8 bases between them. Written as DNA, the CDR3 is TGTGCCAGCAGCTTATACCCGGACACAGATACGCAGTATTTT. It encodes CASSLYPDTDTQYF.

This clonotype was detected many times. V is TRBV20-1 and J is TRBJ1-1; TRBD1 aligns across 7 bases. Per germline, CDR1 DFQATT and CDR2 SNEGSKA (reference sequence). The CDR3 has 17 amino acids. Losses at the gene ends were 5 bases for V and 2 bases for J; bases not matched to a gene: 17. The CDR3 loop is CSAFLRDLGTANTEAFF. The CDR3 DNA reads as TGCAGTGCTTTCCTCAGGGACCTAGGGACAGCTAACACTGAAGCTTTCTTT.

This clonotype appeared many times. This chain joins TRBV28 and TRBJ2-3, with 7 bases fitting TRBD2. The V and J ends lost 2 bases and 5 bases, in that order; junction bases with no gene match: 13. The CDR3 is made up of 17 amino acids. Germline V lookup: CDR1 MDHEN, CDR2 SYDVKM. In DNA, the CDR3 is TGTGCCAGCAGTTTACCCCCCGGGGCGGGGGTGGGAGATACGCAGTATTTT. The encoded protein is CASSLPPGAGVGDTQYF.

This clonotype was picked up many times. CDR3 nucleotides: TGCGCCAGCAGCCAGGGTCTGTATCTCCAGGGGAGGGAGACCCAGTACTTC. It is translated as CASSQGLYLQGRETQYF. The chain recombines TRBV4-1 with TRBJ2-5; D is perhaps TRBD1 or TRBD2 (6 bases each). The length of the CDR3 is 17 residues. Germline CDR1 reads MGHRA; CDR2 reads YSYEKL. The V end lost 3 bases, the J end lost 5 bases, and 22 bases lay between the germline ends.

This clonotype was seen at least ten times. The chain joins TRBV12-3 or TRBV12-4 to TRBJ2-3; D gene uncertain. V lost 3 bases and J 0 bases, leaving 19 bases between the germline ends. The CDR3 sequence is 18 residues long. Here the CDR3 reads CASSFRTPAATSTDTQYF. The CDR3 DNA follows: TGTGCCAGCAGTTTCCGCACTCCGGCAGCGACTAGCACAGATACGCAGTATTTT.

This clonotype was detected many times. The chain uses TRBV4-3 and TRBJ2-5; 13 bases are a match to TRBD2. Germline V gives CDR1 LGHNA, CDR2 YSLEER. J was trimmed by 1 base and V by 1 base; bases with no gene match: 0. CDR3 size: 16 residues. The CDR3 here is CASSQGLAGGQETQYF. CDR3 DNA sequence: TGCGCCAGCAGCCAAGGACTAGCGGGGGGCCAAGAGACCCAGTACTTC.